These T cell receptor beta chains were read from a single sample in a study of CXCR3-negative and CXCR3-positive naive CD8 T cells. One entry per CDR3 protein, without DNA, is what TCRdb gives after re-calling the 5' RACE reads. Its clone listing holds some 140,000 distinct CDR3 sequences. Sequencing used naive CXCR3+ CD8+ T cells from blood. The receptors were sampled from a human donor in good health. Some clones in this sample may be carry-over from other donors' samples. Each CDR3 is given with its conserved first and last residue. The order of the fields is J gene, CDR3 length, V gene, CDR3 protein.

>TRBJ2-7|16|TRBV7-7
CASSPLPGQSSYEQYF
>TRBJ2-7|16|TRBV27
CASSLRSAGGAYEQYF
>TRBJ2-1|15|TRBV19
CASSPPAGGPNEQFF
>TRBJ2-3|13|TRBV7-6
CASSPKPTDTQYF
>TRBJ1-5|16|TRBV12-5
CADVRDRAYSNQPQHF
>TRBJ1-1|14|TRBV6-4
CASSDPGQGSEAFF
>TRBJ2-1|17|TRBV20-1
CSARDPEGISTYNEQFF
>TRBJ2-1|18|TRBV7-9
CASSLALPSGRSYNEQFF
>TRBJ2-5|13|TRBV29-1
CSVDKGAEETQYF
>TRBJ2-7|12|TRBV9
CASSASGNEQYF
>TRBJ2-3|15|TRBV27
CASSFIWGSTDTQYF
>TRBJ2-7|15|TRBV3-1
CASSQEPRSSYEQYF
>TRBJ1-5|15|TRBV6-1
CASSDTSGGAEPQHF
>TRBJ2-1|18|TRBV9
CASSPSSGGPSSYNEQFF
>TRBJ1-1|18|TRBV5-1
CASRLGSGQVAGDTEAFF
>TRBJ2-7|14|TRBV9
CASSVGQATYEQYF
>TRBJ1-5|17|TRBV19
CASSMDGGRGSNQPQHF
>TRBJ1-1|15|TRBV12-3/TRBV12-4
CASSPSGQGGTEAFF
>TRBJ2-7|15|TRBV4-1
CASSPDPGQPYEQYF
>TRBJ2-1|12|TRBV9
CASSPFGSEQFF
>TRBJ1-1|13|TRBV7-9
CASSLDPNTEAFF
>TRBJ2-7|15|TRBV4-1
CASSHTAGVSYEQYF
>TRBJ1-4|16|TRBV28
CASRLGRQRGGEKLFF
>TRBJ2-7|13|TRBV29-1
CSVEQGEAYEQYF
>TRBJ2-3|21|TRBV11-2
CASSSWPGLAGGKLSTDTQYF
>TRBJ2-7|15|TRBV28
CASSLLGGQINEQYF
>TRBJ2-1|14|TRBV5-6
CASSLKTHLDEQFF
>TRBJ1-2|18|TRBV15
CATSRDRASGLRDDGYTF
>TRBJ1-1|16|TRBV4-2
CASSQGASRGWTEAFF